The text below deals with one T cell receptor beta chain. V was pared by 5 bases and J by 4 bases, with 7 bases of the junction left unmatched. Germline CDR1 is SGHTA and CDR2 is FQGTGA. This CDR3 has 16 amino acids. This sample is part of a study of blood T cell repertoires in COVID-19. Study-wide background: From T cells, B-cell-depleted T cells, or PBMCs came the material, which was cDNA or gDNA.

In the source study's methods: Amplification of reference gene primers was used by the study to estimate nucleated cell counts. Some clones are missing from TCRdb's copy, which holds only in-frame ones; the method was immunoSEQ multiplex PCR. D and trimming were read from the DNA, whereas the V and J calls and clone size are those reported in that table. The repertoire holds 250,000 or so clones, with 84% as singletons. The clonotype was recovered from a man aged 50 to 59 with acute or convalescent COVID-19. The specimen was peripheral blood. The rearrangement uses TRBV7-3 and TRBJ2-2, with 10 bases matching TRBD2. CDR3 amino acids: CASSTRTSGGTGELFF. The DNA of the CDR3 is TGTGCCAGCAGCACGAGGACTAGCGGCGGCACCGGGGAGCTGTTTTTT.